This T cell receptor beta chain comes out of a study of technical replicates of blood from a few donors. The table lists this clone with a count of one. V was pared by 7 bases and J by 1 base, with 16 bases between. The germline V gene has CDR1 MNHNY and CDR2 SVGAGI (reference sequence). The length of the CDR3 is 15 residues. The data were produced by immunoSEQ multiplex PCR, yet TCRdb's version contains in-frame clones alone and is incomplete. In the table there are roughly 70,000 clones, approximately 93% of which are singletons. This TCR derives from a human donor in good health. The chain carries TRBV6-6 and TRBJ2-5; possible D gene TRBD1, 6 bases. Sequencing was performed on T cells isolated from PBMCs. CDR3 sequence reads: CASTKYRVLQETQYF. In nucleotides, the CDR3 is TGTGCCAGCACCAAATACAGGGTACTCCAAGAGACCCAGTACTTC.